This T cell receptor beta chain is drawn from a study of blood T cell repertoires in COVID-19. The V gene lost 4 bases and the J gene lost 5 bases, with 18 bases spanning the gap. CDR3 length equals 15 residues. The germline CDR1 and CDR2 sequences are SGDLS and YYNGEE. Assay used: immunoSEQ multiplex PCR; TCRdb lists only in-frame clones, some missing. The repertoire holds just under 50,000 clones, with roughly 78% as singletons. V usage is TRBV9 and J usage is TRBJ1-1; D is uncertain. The sequencing sample was made of peripheral blood. This sequence originates from a man in his 70s with acute or convalescent COVID-19. CDR3 sequence reads: CASSPRALRGTEAFF. The CDR3 nucleotides are TGTGCCAGCAGCCCCCGGGCACTCCGAGGGACTGAAGCTTTCTTT.